This TCR beta chain was sequenced in a study of blood T cells in healthy people across ages. V gave up 3 bases and J gave up 0 bases, with 7 bases separating them. CDR3 size: 13 residues. Germline V gives CDR1 SQVTM, CDR2 ANQGSEA. Alongside a J-beta primer mix, a sample-barcoded 5' primer served in a second PCR lasting about 7 to 12 cycles. MiXCR, run by TCRdb on the 5' RACE reads, gives a single entry per CDR3 protein. The sample shows hundreds of thousands of distinct CDR3 sequences, over 40% of them seen only once. This receptor was obtained from an elderly woman in good health. The J gene is TRBJ2-3, the V gene TRBV29-1; D not resolved. Sample: blood. The CDR3 coding sequence is TGCAGCGTTGATGCTCCTAGCACAGATACGCAGTATTTT. Its translation is CSVDAPSTDTQYF.